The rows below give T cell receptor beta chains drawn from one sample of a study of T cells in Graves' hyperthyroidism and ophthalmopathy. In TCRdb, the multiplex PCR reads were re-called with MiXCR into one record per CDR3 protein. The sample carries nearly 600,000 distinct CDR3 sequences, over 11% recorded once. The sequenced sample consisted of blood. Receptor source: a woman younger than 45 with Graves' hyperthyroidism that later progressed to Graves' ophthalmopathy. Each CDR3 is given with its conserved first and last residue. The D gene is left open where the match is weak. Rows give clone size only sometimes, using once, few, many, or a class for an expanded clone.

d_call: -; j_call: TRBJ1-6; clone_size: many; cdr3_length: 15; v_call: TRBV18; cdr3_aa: CASSPLKGLVSPLHF; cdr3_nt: TGTGCCAGCTCACCACTTAAGGGATTGGTGTCACCCCTCCACTTT
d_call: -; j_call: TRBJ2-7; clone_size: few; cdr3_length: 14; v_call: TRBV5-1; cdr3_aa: CASSSPSRGDEQYF; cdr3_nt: TGCGCCAGCAGCTCCCCAAGCAGGGGGGACGAGCAGTACTTC
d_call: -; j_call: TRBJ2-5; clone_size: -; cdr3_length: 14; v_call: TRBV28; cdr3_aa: CASSGAGEAETQYF; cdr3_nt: TGTGCCAGCAGTGGGGCCGGAGAGGCAGAGACCCAGTACTTC
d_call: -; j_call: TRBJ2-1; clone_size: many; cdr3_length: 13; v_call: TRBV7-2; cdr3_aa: CASSLAWGNEQFF; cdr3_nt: TGTGCCAGCAGCTTAGCCTGGGGTAATGAGCAGTTCTTC
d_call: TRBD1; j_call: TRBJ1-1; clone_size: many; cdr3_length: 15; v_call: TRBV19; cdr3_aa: CASSIAGTGITEAFF; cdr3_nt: TGTGCCAGTAGTATAGCAGGGACAGGGATCACTGAAGCTTTCTTT
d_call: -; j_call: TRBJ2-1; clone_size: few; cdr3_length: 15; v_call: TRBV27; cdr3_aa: CASSLPLPWGNEQFF; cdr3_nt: TGTGCCAGCAGTTTACCGCTGCCCTGGGGGAATGAGCAGTTCTTC
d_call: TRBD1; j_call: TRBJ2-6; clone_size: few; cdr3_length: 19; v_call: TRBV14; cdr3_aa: CASSYNTGTGISGANVLTF; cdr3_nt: TGTGCCAGCAGCTATAATACCGGGACAGGGATCTCTGGGGCCAACGTCCTGACTTTC
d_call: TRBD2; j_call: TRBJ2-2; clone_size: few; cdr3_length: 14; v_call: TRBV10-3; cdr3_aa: CASAGTSSTGELFF; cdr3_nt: TGTGCCAGCGCCGGGACTAGTAGCACCGGGGAGCTGTTTTTT
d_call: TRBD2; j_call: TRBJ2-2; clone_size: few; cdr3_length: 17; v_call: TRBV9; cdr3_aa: CASSVGMGSGSTGELFF; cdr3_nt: TGTGCCAGCAGCGTAGGAATGGGTAGCGGGTCCACCGGGGAGCTGTTTTTT
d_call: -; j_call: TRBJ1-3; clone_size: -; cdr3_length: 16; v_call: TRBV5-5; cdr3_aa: CASSLGNGGFGNTIYF; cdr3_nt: TGTGCCAGCAGCTTGGGGAACGGGGGCTTTGGAAACACCATATATTTT
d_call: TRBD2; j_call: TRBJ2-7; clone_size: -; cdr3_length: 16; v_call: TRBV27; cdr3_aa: CASSSSDSGRDNEQYF; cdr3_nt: TGTGCCAGCAGTTCCTCGGATAGCGGGAGAGACAACGAGCAGTACTTC
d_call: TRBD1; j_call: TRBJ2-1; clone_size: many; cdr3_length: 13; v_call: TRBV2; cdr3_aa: CASGQGLGNEQFF; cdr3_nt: TGTGCCAGCGGACAGGGCCTGGGGAATGAGCAGTTCTTC
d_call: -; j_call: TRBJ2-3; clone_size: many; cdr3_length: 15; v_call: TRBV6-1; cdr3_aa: CASSRSSGRTDTQYF; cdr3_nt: TGTGCCAGCAGTCGAAGCTCGGGACGGACAGATACGCAGTATTTT
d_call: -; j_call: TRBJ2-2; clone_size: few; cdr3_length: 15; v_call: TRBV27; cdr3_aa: CASSLYREYVGELFF; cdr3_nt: TGTGCCAGCAGTTTATATCGGGAGTACGTCGGGGAGCTGTTTTTT